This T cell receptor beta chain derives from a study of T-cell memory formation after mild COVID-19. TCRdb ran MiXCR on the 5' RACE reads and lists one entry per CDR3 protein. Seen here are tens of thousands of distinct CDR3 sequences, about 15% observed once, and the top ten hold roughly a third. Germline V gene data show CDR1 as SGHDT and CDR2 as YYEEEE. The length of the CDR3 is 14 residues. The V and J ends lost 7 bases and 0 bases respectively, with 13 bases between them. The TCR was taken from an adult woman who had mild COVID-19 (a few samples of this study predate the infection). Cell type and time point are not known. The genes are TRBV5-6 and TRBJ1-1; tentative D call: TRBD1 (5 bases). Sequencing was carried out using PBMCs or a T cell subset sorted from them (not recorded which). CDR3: CASARVGMNTEAFF. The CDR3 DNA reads TGTGCCAGCGCCAGGGTCGGTATGAACACTGAAGCTTTCTTT.